This T cell receptor (beta chain) was obtained from a study of cytomegalovirus exposure and HLA in healthy donors. On the study more broadly: Genetic ancestry analysis placed approximately 78% of the 300 to 500 donors that were genotyped in the Caucasian-associated cluster. General study findings and limits: Other equally common chains were less clonally expanded than HLA-associated TCR beta chains, a later analysis showed. In a later analysis, TCR association rates varied by HLA locus: DRB1 most, HLA-C fewest.

Primers: 60 Vbeta forward and 13 Jbeta reverse. Assay: immunoSEQ multiplex PCR; the TCRdb copy retains only in-frame clones and omits some. The top ten hold 1.5% to 2.5% of the sample, which has 200,000 to 300,000 clones, approximately 84% seen once. The ends lost 6 bases at V and 0 bases at J; junction bases unmatched: 8. Germline V gene sequence: CDR1 MNHEY, CDR2 SMNVEV (reference sequence). This CDR3 region has 16 residues. Details on this clone: Its antigen is currently unknown.

The V and J genes are TRBV27 and TRBJ2-7, with TRBD2 identical over 10 bases. The TCR sequence derives from a woman between 35 and 50 years old in good health and CMV-seropositive. The sample consisted of PBMCs. CDR3: CASRASGGYFSYEQYF. The CDR3 DNA is TGTGCCAGCAGAGCTAGCGGGGGTTATTTCTCCTACGAGCAGTACTTC.